The clone carrying this T cell receptor (beta chain) has more than one count but fewer than ten. Its target is not known. Not a single patient had been given any form of treatment at any point before undergoing thyroid surgery. TCRdb ran MiXCR on the PCR reads. The sample lists approximately 30,000 clones, about a sixth occurring once. This specimen belongs to a study of metastatic and nonmetastatic thyroid tumors. In the study overall: Across blood and tumor or nodule tissue, repertoires from malignant and benign thyroid patients were compared with one another. Study-wide findings and caveats: Significantly higher TCR beta diversity was reportedly seen in malignant thyroid tumors than benign nodules, in blood and tumor.

Germline loops: CDR1 SNHLY, CDR2 FYNNEI. V was pared by 1 base and J by 4 bases, with 7 bases between. The CDR3 covers 14 residues. This TCR derives from a female donor with papillary thyroid cancer or a benign thyroid nodule (not recorded which). Some clones in this sample may be carry-over from other donors' samples. This sequence joins TRBV2 and TRBJ1-4; D gene unclear. Sequenced: blood. This chain's CDR3 is CASSEGSLNEKLFF. The CDR3, as DNA: TGTGCCAGCAGTGAAGGCAGCCTTAATGAAAAACTGTTTTTT. Drawing the rest from reference TRBV2 and TRBJ1-4, the complete variable domain is EPEVTQTPSHQVTQMGQEVILRCVPISNHLYFYWYRQILGQKVEFLVSFYNNEISEKSEIFDDQFSVERPDGSNFTLKIRSTKLEDSAMYFCASSEGSLNEKLFFGSGTQLSVL.